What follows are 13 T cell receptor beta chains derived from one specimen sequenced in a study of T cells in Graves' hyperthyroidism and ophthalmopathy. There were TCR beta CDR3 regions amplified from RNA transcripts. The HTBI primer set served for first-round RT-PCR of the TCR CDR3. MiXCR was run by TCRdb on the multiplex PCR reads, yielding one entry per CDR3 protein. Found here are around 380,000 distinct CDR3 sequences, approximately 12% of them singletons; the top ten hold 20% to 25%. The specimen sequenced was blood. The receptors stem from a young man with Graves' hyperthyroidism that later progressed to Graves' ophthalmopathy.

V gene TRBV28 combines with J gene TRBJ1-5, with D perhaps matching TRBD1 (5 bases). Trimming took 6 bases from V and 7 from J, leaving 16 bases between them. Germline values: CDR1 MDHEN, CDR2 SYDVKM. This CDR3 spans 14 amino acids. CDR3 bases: TGTGCCAGCAGCCGAAGACAGAGCAGACAGCCCCAGCATTTT. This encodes CASSRRQSRQPQHF.

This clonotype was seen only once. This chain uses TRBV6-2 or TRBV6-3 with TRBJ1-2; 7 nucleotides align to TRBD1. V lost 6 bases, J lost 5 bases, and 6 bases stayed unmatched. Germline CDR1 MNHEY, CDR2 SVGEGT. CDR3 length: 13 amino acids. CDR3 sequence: CASRTSGGYGYTF. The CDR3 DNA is TGTGCCAGCAGGACTTCAGGGGGATATGGCTACACCTTC.

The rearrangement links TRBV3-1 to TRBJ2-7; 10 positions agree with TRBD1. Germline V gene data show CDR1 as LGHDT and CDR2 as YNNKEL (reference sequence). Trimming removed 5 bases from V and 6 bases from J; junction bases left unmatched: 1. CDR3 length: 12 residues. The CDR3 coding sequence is TGTGCCAGCAGCAGACAGGGGGCCGAGCAGTACTTC. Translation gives CASSRQGAEQYF.

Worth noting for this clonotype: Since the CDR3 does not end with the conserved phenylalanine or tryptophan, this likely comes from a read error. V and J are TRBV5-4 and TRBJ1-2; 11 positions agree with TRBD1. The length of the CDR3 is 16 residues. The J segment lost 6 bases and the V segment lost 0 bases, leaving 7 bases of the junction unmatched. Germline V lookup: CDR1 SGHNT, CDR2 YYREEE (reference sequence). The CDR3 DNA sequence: TGTGCCAGCAGCTTGGACCCGGACAGGGGGCGCGATGGCTACACCCTC. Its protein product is CASSLDPDRGRDGYTL.

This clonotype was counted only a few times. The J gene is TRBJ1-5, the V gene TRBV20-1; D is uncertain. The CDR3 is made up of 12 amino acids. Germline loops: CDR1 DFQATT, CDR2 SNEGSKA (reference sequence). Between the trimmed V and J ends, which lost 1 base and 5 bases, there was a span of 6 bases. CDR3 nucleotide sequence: TGCAGTGCTAGAGGGTGGGATCAGCCCCAGCATTTT. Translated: CSARGWDQPQHF.

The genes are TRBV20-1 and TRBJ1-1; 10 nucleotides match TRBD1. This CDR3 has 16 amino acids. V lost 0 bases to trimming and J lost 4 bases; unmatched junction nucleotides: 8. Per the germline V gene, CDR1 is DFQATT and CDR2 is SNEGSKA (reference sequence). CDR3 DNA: TGCAGTGCTAGAGATCTGACAGGGGGCTTGGGCACTGAAGCTTTCTTT. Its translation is CSARDLTGGLGTEAFF.

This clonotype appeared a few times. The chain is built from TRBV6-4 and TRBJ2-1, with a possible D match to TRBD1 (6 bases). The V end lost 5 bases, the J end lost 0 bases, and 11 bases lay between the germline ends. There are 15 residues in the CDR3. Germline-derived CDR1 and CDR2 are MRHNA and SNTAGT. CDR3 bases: TGTGCCAGCAGTACTACAGGGTACTCCTACAATGAGCAGTTCTTC. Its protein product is CASSTTGYSYNEQFF.

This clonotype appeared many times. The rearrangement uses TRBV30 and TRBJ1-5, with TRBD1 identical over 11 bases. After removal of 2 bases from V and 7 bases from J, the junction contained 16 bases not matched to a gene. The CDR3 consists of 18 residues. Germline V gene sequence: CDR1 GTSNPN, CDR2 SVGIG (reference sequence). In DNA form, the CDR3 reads TGTGCCTGGAGTCGAGTAAGGACCGGGACAGGGGGGATACAGCCCCAGCATTTT. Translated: CAWSRVRTGTGGIQPQHF.

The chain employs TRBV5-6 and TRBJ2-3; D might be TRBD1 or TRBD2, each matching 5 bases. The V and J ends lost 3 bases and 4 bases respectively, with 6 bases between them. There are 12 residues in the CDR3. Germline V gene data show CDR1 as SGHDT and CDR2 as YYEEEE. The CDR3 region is CASSWGPDTQYF. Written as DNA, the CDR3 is TGTGCCAGCAGCTGGGGACCAGATACGCAGTATTTT.

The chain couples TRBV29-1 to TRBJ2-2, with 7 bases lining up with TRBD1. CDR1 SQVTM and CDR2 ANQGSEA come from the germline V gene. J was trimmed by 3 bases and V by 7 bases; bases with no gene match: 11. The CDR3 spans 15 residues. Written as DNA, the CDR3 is TGCAGCGGGGAACCGGGACAGAAGTACACCGGGGAGCTGTTTTTT. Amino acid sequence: CSGEPGQKYTGELFF.

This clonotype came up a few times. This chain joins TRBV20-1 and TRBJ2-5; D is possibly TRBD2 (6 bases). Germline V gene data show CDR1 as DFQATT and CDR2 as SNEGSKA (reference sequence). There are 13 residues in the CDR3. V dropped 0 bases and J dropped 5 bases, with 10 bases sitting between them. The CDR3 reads CSAREGLMETQYF. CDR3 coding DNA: TGCAGTGCTAGAGAGGGACTCATGGAGACCCAGTACTTC.

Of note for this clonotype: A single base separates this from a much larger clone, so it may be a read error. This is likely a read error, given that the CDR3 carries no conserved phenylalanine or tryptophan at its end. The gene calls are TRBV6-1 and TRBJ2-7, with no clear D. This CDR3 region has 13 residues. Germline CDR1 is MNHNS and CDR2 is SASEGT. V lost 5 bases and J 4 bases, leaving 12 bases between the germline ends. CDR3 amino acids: CASSKPTPYEQYL. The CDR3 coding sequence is TGTGCCAGCAGTAAACCGACACCGTACGAGCAGTACCTC.

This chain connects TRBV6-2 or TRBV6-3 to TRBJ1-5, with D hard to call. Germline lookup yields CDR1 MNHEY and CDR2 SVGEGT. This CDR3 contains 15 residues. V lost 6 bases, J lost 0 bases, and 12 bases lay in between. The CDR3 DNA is TGTGCCAGCAGAAACGACGCTTATAGCAATCAGCCCCAGCATTTT. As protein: CASRNDAYSNQPQHF.